The rows below give T cell receptor beta chains drawn from one sample of a study of blood T cells in healthy people across ages. Using its own MiXCR run on the 5' RACE reads, TCRdb lists one record per CDR3 protein. The data show about 900,000 distinct CDR3 sequences, roughly 52% seen once. Specimen: blood. The source is a man aged 25-40 years in good health. Both conserved end residues are trimmed from each CDR3.

TRBJ1-1 | TRBV7-8 | 12 | ASSSDWINTEAF
TRBJ2-7 | TRBV28 | 11 | ASSPAARYEQY
TRBJ1-4 | TRBV12-3/TRBV12-4 | 13 | ASSLGDRDREKLF
TRBJ1-2 | TRBV5-8 | 11 | ASSRWEGRGYT
TRBJ2-1 | TRBV27 | 13 | ASSSGGSSYNEQF
TRBJ2-3 | TRBV12-3/TRBV12-4 | 16 | ASTYWGGRRQYTDTQY
TRBJ2-1 | TRBV6-1 | 14 | ASNQEGTGIINEQF
TRBJ2-1 | TRBV29-1 | 14 | SVGGTSGGTSHEQF
TRBJ1-6 | TRBV10-3 | 13 | AISATQGDNSPLH
TRBJ2-1 | TRBV6-1 | 13 | ASSEVRYPYNEQF
TRBJ2-3 | TRBV2 | 15 | ASSGGTSGTSTDTQY
TRBJ2-3 | TRBV6-4 | 13 | ASSDSAGGPDTQY
TRBJ2-7 | TRBV29-1 | 11 | SVEADNSYEQY
TRBJ1-2 | TRBV2 | 11 | ASSEGNRYGYT
TRBJ2-7 | TRBV11-2 | 14 | ASSLGGYRTPYEQY
TRBJ1-1 | TRBV24-1 | 14 | ATSGTDRFMNTEAF
TRBJ2-7 | TRBV27 | 11 | ASSSTGRGEQY
TRBJ2-5 | TRBV4-2 | 17 | ASSQKGTSGGAFQETQY